These 7 T cell receptor beta chains share one sample of origin, sequenced in a study of cytomegalovirus exposure and HLA in healthy donors. The PCR ran on 60 Vbeta and 13 Jbeta primers. The method was immunoSEQ multiplex PCR; TCRdb's version includes in-frame clones alone and lacks a portion of them. The table includes 180,000 or so clones, 72% detected once. Sequencing used PBMCs. These receptors were obtained from a human donor in good health.

CDR3 in amino acids: CASSPRRGGTDTQYF. The CDR3 DNA reads TGTGCCAGCAGCCCCCGGCGGGGGGGCACAGATACGCAGTATTTT. V is TRBV14 and J is TRBJ2-3; 8 bases agree with TRBD2. CDR3 length: 15 amino acids. In germline, CDR1 is SGHDN, CDR2 FVKESK. J was trimmed by 1 base and V by 4 bases; bases with no gene match: 4.

This clone was found a few times. This rearrangement joins TRBV4-2 to TRBJ2-2; 8 bases align to TRBD1. Germline values: CDR1 LGHNA, CDR2 YNFKEQ. J was trimmed by 4 bases and V by 0 bases; bases with no gene match: 1. There are 15 residues in the CDR3. In DNA form, the CDR3 reads TGTGCCAGCAGCCAAGAGGGACAGGCCACCGGGGAGCTGTTTTTT. Protein: CASSQEGQATGELFF.

This chain links TRBV5-6 with TRBJ2-2, with D maybe TRBD1 (6 bases). The CDR3 covers 17 residues. Trimming left V 4 bases short and J 2 bases short, with 18 bases between. Germline V CDR1 and CDR2: SGHDT, YYEEEE. This CDR3 reads CASSRTTGYLNTGELFF. The CDR3 bases are TGTGCCAGCAGCCGAACGACAGGTTACTTAAACACCGGGGAGCTGTTTTTT.

This clone has just one count. The chain combines TRBV4-2 with TRBJ1-1; D uncertain. Between the trimmed V and J ends, which lost 1 base and 3 bases, there was a span of 9 bases. The CDR3 is made up of 14 amino acids. CDR1 is LGHNA, CDR2 YNFKEQ, per germline. CDR3 in amino acids: CASSQVPRDTEAFF. The CDR3 DNA reads as TGTGCCAGCAGCCAAGTCCCGAGGGACACTGAAGCTTTCTTT.

The chain combines TRBV5-8 with TRBJ1-1, with D maybe TRBD1 (5 bases). CDR3 size: 14 residues. The V and J ends lost 3 bases and 3 bases respectively, with 12 bases between them. The V gene's germline CDR1 is SGHTS and CDR2 YDEGEE. The CDR3 DNA is TGTGCCAGCAGCTCACGACAGTTGTACACTGAAGCTTTCTTT. Translation: CASSSRQLYTEAFF.

The gene calls are TRBV29-1 and TRBJ1-1, with D unresolved. V was pared by 4 bases and J by 2 bases, with 14 bases between. Looked up from germline, CDR1 is SQVTM and CDR2 is ANQGSEA. The length of the CDR3 is 14 residues. The CDR3 here is CSVGGGLFNTEAFF. The DNA of the CDR3 is TGCAGCGTTGGAGGAGGCCTTTTTAACACTGAAGCTTTCTTT.

This clone occurred a few times. The J gene is TRBJ2-3, the V gene TRBV7-9; D not resolved. The CDR3 has 14 amino acids. The germline V and J ends were trimmed by 4 bases and 0 bases, with 8 bases remaining between them. Germline CDR1 and CDR2: SEHNR and FQNEAQ (reference sequence). The CDR3 DNA reads as TGTGCCAGCAGCTCCGGTTCTAGCACAGATACGCAGTATTTT. Protein sequence: CASSSGSSTDTQYF.